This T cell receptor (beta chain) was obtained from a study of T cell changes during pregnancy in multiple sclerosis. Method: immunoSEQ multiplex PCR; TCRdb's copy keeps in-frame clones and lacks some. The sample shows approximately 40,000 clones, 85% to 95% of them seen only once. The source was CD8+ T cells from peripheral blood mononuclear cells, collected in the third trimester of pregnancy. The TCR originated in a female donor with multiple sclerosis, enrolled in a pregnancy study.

CDR3 coding DNA: TGTGCCAGCAGTTATTTCACAGACTCCTACGAGCAGTACTTC. The encoded protein is CASSYFTDSYEQYF. The J gene is TRBJ2-7, the V gene TRBV6-5; D call uncertain. CDR3 length: 14 amino acids. Germline V lookup: CDR1 MNHEY, CDR2 SVGAGI. V lost 3 bases and J lost 0, with 9 bases in between.